This TCR beta chain was captured by sequencing in a study of OX40 agonist ivuxolimab in advanced cancers. Germline CDR1 is SEHNR and CDR2 is FQNEAQ (reference sequence). Trimming shortened V by 4 bases and J by 0 bases, and 12 bases separated the two germline ends. This CDR3 has 15 amino acids. Exclusion of a patient followed from autoimmune disease history or systemic immunosuppression. Generated by immunoSEQ multiplex PCR, the TCRdb table keeps only in-frame clones and is missing some. In the table there are around 40,000 clones, around 88% of which are singletons. This specimen consisted of CD4+ or CD8+ T cells sorted from blood, obtained in a trial of the OX40 agonist ivuxolimab. The chain has TRBV7-9 and TRBJ1-2; D perhaps matches TRBD1 (5 bases). The receptor was derived from an adult with an advanced solid tumor such as melanoma, head and neck, liver or kidney cancer. The CDR3 region is CASSSLQAANYGYTF. CDR3 sequence (DNA): TGTGCCAGCAGCTCACTACAGGCGGCTAACTATGGCTACACCTTC.